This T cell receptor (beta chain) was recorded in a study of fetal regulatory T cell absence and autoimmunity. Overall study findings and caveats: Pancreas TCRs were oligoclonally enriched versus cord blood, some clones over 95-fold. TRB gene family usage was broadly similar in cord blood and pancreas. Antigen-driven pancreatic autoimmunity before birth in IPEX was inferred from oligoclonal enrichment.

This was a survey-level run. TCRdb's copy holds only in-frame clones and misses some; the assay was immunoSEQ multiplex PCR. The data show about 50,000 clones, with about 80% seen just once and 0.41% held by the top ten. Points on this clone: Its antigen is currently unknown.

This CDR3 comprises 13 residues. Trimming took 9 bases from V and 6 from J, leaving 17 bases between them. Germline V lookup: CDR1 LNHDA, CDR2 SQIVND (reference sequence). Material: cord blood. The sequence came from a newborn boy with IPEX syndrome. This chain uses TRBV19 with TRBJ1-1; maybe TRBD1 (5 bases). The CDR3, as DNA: TGTGCCAGCCGTGCAGGCCGGGGGGCTGAAGCTTTCTTT. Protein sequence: CASRAGRGAEAFF.